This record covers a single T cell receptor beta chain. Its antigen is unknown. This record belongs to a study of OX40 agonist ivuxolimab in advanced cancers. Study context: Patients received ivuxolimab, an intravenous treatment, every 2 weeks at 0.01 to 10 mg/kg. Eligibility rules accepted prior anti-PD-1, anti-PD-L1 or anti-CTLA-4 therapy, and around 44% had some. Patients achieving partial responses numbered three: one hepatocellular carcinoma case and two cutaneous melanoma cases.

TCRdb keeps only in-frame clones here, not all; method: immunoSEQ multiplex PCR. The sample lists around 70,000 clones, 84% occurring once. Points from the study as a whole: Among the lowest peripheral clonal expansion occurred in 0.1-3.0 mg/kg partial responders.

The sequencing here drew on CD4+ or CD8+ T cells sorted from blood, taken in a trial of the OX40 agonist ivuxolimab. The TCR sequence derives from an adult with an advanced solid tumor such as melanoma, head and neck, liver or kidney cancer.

The chain's CDR3 is CASSPYAYYTTDTQYF. CDR3 DNA: TGTGCCAGCAGCCCCTATGCATACTATACCACAGATACGCAGTATTTT. V usage is TRBV11-2 and J usage is TRBJ2-3; no clear D. V was shortened by 5 bases and J by 2 bases, with 17 bases between the two germline ends. The CDR3 extends over 16 amino acids. In germline, CDR1 is SGHAT, CDR2 FQNNGV.